The 25 T cell receptor beta chains below come from one sample, sequenced in a study of OX40 agonist ivuxolimab in advanced cancers. Profiling relied on immunoSEQ multiplex PCR, and the TCRdb table lists in-frame clones only, not all of them. The sample carries 37,000 or so clones, less than 90% recorded once. The starting material was CD4+ or CD8+ T cells sorted from blood, obtained in a trial of the OX40 agonist ivuxolimab. The receptors stem from an adult with an advanced solid tumor such as melanoma, head and neck, liver or kidney cancer.

This clone was observed a handful of times. The chain uses TRBV27 and TRBJ1-6; 7 positions match TRBD1. Unmatched junction bases numbered 6, after V lost 4 bases and J lost 0 bases. The CDR3 length is 17 residues. Per germline, CDR1 MNHEY and CDR2 SMNVEV (reference sequence). CDR3 residues: CASSWDSPSSYNSPLHF. As DNA, the CDR3 is TGTGCCAGCAGTTGGGACAGTCCGAGCTCCTATAATTCACCCCTCCACTTT.

The V and J genes are TRBV30 and TRBJ1-2; D is ambiguous. V was cut by 5 bases and J by 4 bases, with 20 bases left in between. Looked up from germline, CDR1 is GTSNPN and CDR2 is SVGIG (reference sequence). The CDR3 consists of 15 residues. The CDR3 here is CAWYVWRYRTYGYTF. The CDR3 region has the DNA TGTGCCTGGTATGTCTGGCGTTATAGGACCTATGGCTACACCTTC.

The chain joins TRBV5-6 to TRBJ2-1, with D possibly TRBD2 on 5 matching bases. Germline assignment: CDR1 SGHDT and CDR2 YYEEEE. CDR3 length equals 13 residues. The V gene lost 2 bases and the J gene lost 5 bases, with 8 bases spanning the gap. For the CDR3, the DNA is TGTGCCAGCAGCTTCAACGGGGACAATGAGCAGTTCTTC. This encodes CASSFNGDNEQFF.

The J gene is TRBJ2-7, the V gene TRBV13; 10 nucleotides line up with TRBD2. After removal of 0 bases from V and 6 bases from J, the junction contained 5 bases not matched to a gene. The CDR3 is 15 residues long. Germline V lookup: CDR1 PRHDT, CDR2 FYEKMQ (reference sequence). In DNA, the CDR3 is TGTGCCAGCAGCTTAGGGGCTAGCGGGGGAATCGAGCAGTACTTC. This encodes CASSLGASGGIEQYF.

The V call is TRBV4-2, the J call TRBJ2-3, with no clear D. The CDR3 runs 14 residues. Germline CDR1 LGHNA, CDR2 YNFKEQ. V lost 1 base and J 2 bases, leaving 7 bases between the germline ends. The CDR3 region is CASSQGFSTDTQYF. CDR3 DNA: TGTGCCAGCAGCCAAGGTTTTTCCACAGATACGCAGTATTTT.

This chain joins TRBV6-5 and TRBJ1-1; TRBD1 is a possible D gene (5 bases). This CDR3 spans 14 amino acids. Germline CDR1 reads MNHEY; CDR2 reads SVGAGI. V was clipped by 2 bases and J by 2 bases, with 9 bases between them. The DNA of the CDR3 is TGTGCCAGCAGTTACGGGGGGATTAACACTGAAGCTTTCTTT. Protein product: CASSYGGINTEAFF.

This clone showed up just a few times. This sequence joins TRBV19 and TRBJ1-5; D is uncertain. The germline V gene has CDR1 LNHDA and CDR2 SQIVND (reference sequence). Trimming took 3 bases from V and 0 from J, leaving 9 bases between them. The CDR3 covers 15 residues. Here the CDR3 DNA reads TGTGCCAGTAGTATTGACGAAGATAGCAATCAGCCCCAGCATTTT. Encoded protein: CASSIDEDSNQPQHF.

This sequence joins TRBV5-4 and TRBJ1-4; no definite D call. This CDR3 has 15 residues. The germline V gene encodes CDR1 SGHNT and CDR2 YYREEE (reference sequence). V was cut by 4 bases and J by 3 bases, with 13 bases left in between. Here the CDR3 DNA reads TGTGCCAGCAGCCGGGGAGGATCGGCTAATGAAAAACTGTTTTTT. Translation: CASSRGGSANEKLFF.

The CDR3 DNA follows: TGTGCCAGCAGCCAAGATGAGTACGAGCAGTACTTC. Its protein is CASSQDEYEQYF. V and J are TRBV14 and TRBJ2-7; no definite D call. The CDR3 has 12 residues. The ends were cut back, 0 bases at V and 4 bases at J, with 4 bases in the middle. The V gene's germline CDR1 is SGHDN and CDR2 FVKESK.

J is TRBJ2-4 and V is TRBV11-2; possibly TRBD1 for D (5 bases). Germline lookup yields CDR1 SGHAT and CDR2 FQNNGV. V lost 5 bases and J lost 0, with 14 bases in between. This CDR3 is 16 amino acids long. The CDR3 is CASSPWTRLAKNIQYF. Written as DNA, the CDR3 is TGTGCCAGCAGCCCATGGACACGCCTAGCCAAAAACATTCAGTACTTC.

The rearrangement joins TRBV14 to TRBJ2-7; D is unresolved. Trimming cost V 0 bases and J 3 bases, with 9 bases left between them. The CDR3 consists of 14 residues. Per germline, CDR1 SGHDN and CDR2 FVKESK. As DNA, the CDR3 is TGTGCCAGCAGCCAAGATAACACCTACTACGAGCAGTACTTC. This sequence encodes CASSQDNTYYEQYF.

The chain couples TRBV6-5 to TRBJ2-7; D is possibly TRBD2 (7 bases). CDR1 and CDR2 (germline): MNHEY, SVGAGI. Trimming pared 5 bases from V and 5 bases from J, leaving 16 bases between. The CDR3 consists of 14 residues. The CDR3 here is CASSPRGAENEQYF. The CDR3 DNA reads as TGTGCCAGCAGTCCTCGGGGGGCGGAAAACGAGCAGTACTTC.

Written as DNA, the CDR3 is TGTGCCAGCAGCCAAGGAGTGGGGGGGTATGGCTACACCTTC. It yields the protein CASSQGVGGYGYTF. This rearrangement joins TRBV4-2 to TRBJ1-2, with a weak D call TRBD1 (5 bases). Trimming took off 1 base at V and 5 bases at J, with 11 bases between the two ends. This CDR3 has 14 amino acids. Germline values: CDR1 LGHNA, CDR2 YNFKEQ.

The chain has TRBV30 and TRBJ1-4, with a tentative D call TRBD1 (5 bases). Trimming took 3 bases from V and 5 from J, leaving 19 bases between them. Germline-derived CDR1 and CDR2 are GTSNPN and SVGIG (reference sequence). The CDR3 length is 16 residues. CDR3 sequence (DNA): TGTGCCTGGAGCGAAGATAGACAGTTATCAAATGAAAAACTGTTTTTT. Translating gives CAWSEDRQLSNEKLFF.

This chain uses TRBV27 with TRBJ1-2; D remains unclear. V was clipped by 6 bases and J by 6 bases, with 8 bases between them. The CDR3 is 11 amino acids. Germline V gene lookup returns CDR1 MNHEY and CDR2 SMNVEV (reference sequence). The CDR3 sequence is CASRGSDGYTF. The DNA for the CDR3 is TGTGCCAGCAGGGGAAGCGATGGCTACACCTTC.

This CDR3 reads CASSFLSRTSTFF. CDR3 DNA: TGTGCCAGCAGCTTCCTTTCGAGGACATCAACTTTCTTT. The J gene is TRBJ1-1, the V gene TRBV5-6; TRBD1 might be the D (5 bases). CDR1 and CDR2 from the germline V gene are SGHDT and YYEEEE. Deletions cut 2 bases from V and 12 bases from J, with 17 bases between. This CDR3 has 13 residues.

This clone has only one observation. The chain combines TRBV7-7 with TRBJ2-1; the D is unclear. The germline V gene encodes CDR1 SSHAT and CDR2 FNYEAQ (reference sequence). Trimming took 1 base from V and 5 from J, leaving 6 bases between them. The CDR3 runs to 13 residues. The CDR3 protein is CASSLGWDNEQFF. The CDR3 DNA follows: TGTGCCAGCAGCTTAGGCTGGGACAATGAGCAGTTCTTC.

V and J are TRBV14 and TRBJ1-2; D gene uncertain. The CDR3 extends over 14 amino acids. CDR1 SGHDN and CDR2 FVKESK come from the germline V gene. V gave up 1 base and J gave up 5 bases, with 11 bases separating them. CDR3 loop: CASSQAGADYGYTF. The CDR3 nucleotides read TGTGCCAGCAGCCAAGCGGGAGCCGATTATGGCTACACCTTC.

J is TRBJ2-2 and V is TRBV7-2; possible D gene TRBD1, 5 bases. Germline CDR1 is SGHTA and CDR2 is FQGNSA. V shed 1 base and J shed 4 bases, with 16 bases lying between them. The length of the CDR3 is 17 residues. Here the CDR3 reads CASSLDSGITGTGELFF. The DNA for the CDR3 is TGTGCCAGCAGCTTAGATTCAGGGATTACGGGCACCGGGGAGCTGTTTTTT.

The V gene is TRBV2, the J gene TRBJ1-4; 8 bases agree with TRBD1. The J segment lost 7 bases and the V segment lost 3 bases, leaving 7 bases of the junction unmatched. Germline V gene data show CDR1 as SNHLY and CDR2 as FYNNEI. CDR3 size: 15 residues. The CDR3 is CASSDGTGMAEKLFF. CDR3 in DNA: TGTGCCAGCAGTGATGGGACAGGTATGGCTGAAAAACTGTTTTTT.

The rearrangement joins TRBV10-3 to TRBJ1-2; D remains unclear. Germline V gene sequence: CDR1 ENHRY, CDR2 SYGVKD. This CDR3 has 14 residues. Trimming pared 11 bases from V and 6 bases from J, leaving 22 bases between. This CDR3 is CASEERSPIDGYTF. The CDR3 DNA is TGTGCCTCCGAGGAGAGGAGTCCGATTGATGGCTACACCTTC.

The chain couples TRBV7-3 to TRBJ1-2; D may be TRBD1 (6 bases). Trimming took off 1 base at V and 4 bases at J, with 16 bases between the two ends. This CDR3 has 16 residues. Germline CDR1 reads SGHTA; CDR2 reads FQGTGA. The CDR3 DNA reads TGTGCCAGCAGCTTAAGAGGGGGAGGGAACTTCTATGGCTACACCTTC. It encodes CASSLRGGGNFYGYTF.

This clone was detected only once. The chain has TRBV5-1 and TRBJ1-3, with 10 positions matching TRBD1. CDR1 is SGHRS, CDR2 YFSETQ, per germline. This CDR3 is 15 amino acids long. J was trimmed by 2 bases and V by 4 bases; bases with no gene match: 3. The CDR3: CASSPDRGPGNTIYF. CDR3 coding DNA: TGCGCCAGCAGCCCCGACAGGGGGCCTGGAAACACCATATATTTT.

This chain joins TRBV21-1 and TRBJ2-2; TRBD1 reflects the table's D call only, with no check against the DNA. TRBV21-1 is given as a pseudogene. CDR3 length: 18 amino acids. CDR3 sequence (DNA): TGTGCCAGCAGCAAAGAAGAACAGGGGAAGGGAAACACCGGGGAGCTGTTTTTT. Translating gives CASSKEEQGKGNTGELFF.

The V and J genes are TRBV6-5 and TRBJ2-5, with TRBD2 identical over 7 bases. Germline lookup yields CDR1 MNHEY and CDR2 SVGAGI. This CDR3 comprises 13 residues. V was clipped by 6 bases and J by 3 bases; unmatched bases: 4. The CDR3 region is CASSSGTKETQYF. In DNA, the CDR3 is TGTGCCAGCAGCTCCGGGACTAAAGAGACCCAGTACTTC.